A selection of T cell receptor beta chains follows, all from one sample in a study of graft-versus-host responses after intestinal transplantation. No antigen is known for these receptors. Here immunoSEQ multiplex PCR was the method, and the copy in TCRdb shows in-frame clones only, minus some. The sample has about 100,000 clones; roughly 87% are singletons. This specimen consisted of unstimulated CD4+ T cells sorted from spleen or lymph node cells, obtained before transplant. The receptors were gathered from a human donor who was the organ donor for an intestinal transplant. Both conserved end residues are part of each CDR3.

j_gene | v_gene | CDR3aa
TRBJ1-5 | TRBV6-1 | CASRKTGNRQPQHF
TRBJ1-5 | TRBV18 | CASSPPGVQGPQPQHF
TRBJ2-3 | TRBV5-6 | CASSLQGQADTQYF
TRBJ2-4 | TRBV5-4 | CASSLVQGAAKNIQYF
TRBJ1-3 | TRBV5-1 | CASSLASDRGNTIYF
TRBJ1-3 | TRBV5-1 | CASSSGRNSGNTIYF
TRBJ2-1 | TRBV27 | CASSLGGSSYNEQFF
TRBJ2-6 | TRBV7-9 | CASSLAGGLEGANVLTF
TRBJ2-7 | TRBV19 | CASRVTGGGYEQYF
TRBJ2-1 | TRBV10-3 | CAISAGGYNEQFF
TRBJ1-3 | TRBV28 | CASRGSIGVLNGNTIYF